Sequencing of this T cell receptor (beta chain) was carried out in a study of Ad26.COV2.S vaccination and SARS-CoV-2 variants. The overall study: Each vaccinee took Ad26.COV2.S intramuscularly, once or twice 56 days apart. Study-wide findings and caveats: Vaccinees reportedly had broad spike-specific CD8+ and CD4+ T cell responses.

V lost 7 bases, J lost 4 bases, and 20 bases lay in between. The germline V gene encodes CDR1 ENHRY and CDR2 SYGVKD. CDR3 length: 16 amino acids. With respect to this clone: Its antigen is still unknown.

The treatment: some 19 received Ad26.COV2.S at low or high dose, single or two shots; 5 received placebo; per-sample allocation not given. Repertoires come from day 63 after the first vaccine or placebo injection. In Boston, an adult donor aged 18-55 years took part. SARS-CoV-2 spike from the Wuhan strain was encoded by the vaccine, an Ad26 vector. Sequencing used immunoSEQ multiplex PCR; TCRdb keeps in-frame clones, though not all of them. The sample has hundreds of thousands of clones; 70% to 90% are singletons. The chain combines TRBV10-3 with TRBJ2-1; D is possibly TRBD2 (6 bases). The receptor's source is a person between 18 and 59 years old who received the Ad26.COV2.S COVID-19 vaccine or a placebo. The specimen comprised peripheral blood, sampled in a trial of Ad26.COV2.S vaccine versus placebo. The CDR3 nucleotides are TGTGCCATCACCCAATTCGGAGTGGAGGGGTACAATGAGCAGTTCTTC. Its translation: CAITQFGVEGYNEQFF.